Below are 26 T cell receptor beta chains sequenced from a single sample in a study of T cell repertoires in cytomegalovirus infection. TCRdb analysed the reads with MiXCR anew, one entry per CDR3 protein. The table shows 200,000 to 250,000 distinct CDR3 sequences, with more than 9% occurring only once. The sequenced sample consisted of PBMCs. The receptors were gathered from a human donor in good health (CMV status not recorded). Some clones in this sample may be carry-over from other donors' samples.

The chain combines TRBV14 with TRBJ1-2; D is perhaps TRBD1 (6 bases). From germline, CDR1 is SGHDN and CDR2 FVKESK. The CDR3 loop spans 14 amino acids. V dropped 4 bases and J dropped 4 bases, with 13 bases sitting between them. The DNA of the CDR3 is TGTGCCAGCAGCCCAAGACGGGACACCTATGGCTACACCTTC. This translates into CASSPRRDTYGYTF.

In this sample, this clonotype turned up a few times. This sequence joins TRBV4-3 and TRBJ2-5; D gene ambiguous. V was shortened by 0 bases and J by 4 bases, with 9 bases between the two germline ends. This CDR3 contains 14 residues. Germline V gene sequence: CDR1 LGHNA, CDR2 YSLEER. The CDR3 region has the DNA TGCGCCAGCAGCCAAGATAGGAGCGTAGAGACCCAGTACTTC. It yields the protein CASSQDRSVETQYF.

This clonotype has only a few counts. The chain uses TRBV6-2 or TRBV6-3 and TRBJ2-7; TRBD2 agrees at 7 bases. Trimming took 4 bases from V and 4 from J; bases not matched to a gene: 7. The length of the CDR3 is 14 residues. Per germline, CDR1 MNHEY and CDR2 SVGEGT. As DNA, the CDR3 is TGTGCCAGCAGTTCGCGAGCGGGACTATACGAGCAGTACTTC. This translates into CASSSRAGLYEQYF.

This clonotype was counted ten times or more. The genes are TRBV10-3 and TRBJ1-2; no reliable D call. V shed 0 bases and J shed 4 bases, with 12 bases lying between them. This CDR3 is 15 amino acids long. In germline, CDR1 is ENHRY, CDR2 SYGVKD. CDR3 in DNA: TGTGCCATCAGTGAGTCGAAAACGGGTTTCTATGGCTACACCTTC. It codes for CAISESKTGFYGYTF.

This clonotype was recorded at least ten times. The rearrangement joins TRBV7-2 to TRBJ2-5; no firm D call. Deletions cut 1 base from V and 0 bases from J, with 9 bases between. Germline V gene lookup returns CDR1 SGHTA and CDR2 FQGNSA. The CDR3 sequence is 15 residues long. This CDR3 reads CASSLDSAYQETQYF. The CDR3 DNA sequence: TGTGCCAGCAGCTTAGATTCGGCCTACCAAGAGACCCAGTACTTC.

This clonotype was counted between two and nine times. A much larger clonotype is one base distant, so this may be a read error. This chain uses TRBV5-6 with TRBJ2-7; TRBD1 aligns across 7 bases. The CDR3 runs 12 residues. Germline assignment: CDR1 SGHDT and CDR2 YYEEEE. V was clipped by 2 bases and J by 5 bases; unmatched bases: 1. The CDR3 here is CASSFTGDEQYF. For the CDR3, the DNA is TGTGCCAGCAGCTTTACAGGGGACGAGCAGTACTTC.

The table lists this clonotype with many counts. V usage is TRBV7-2 and J usage is TRBJ1-5; TRBD1 aligns across 11 bases. The V gene's germline CDR1 is SGHTA and CDR2 FQGNSA. The V gene end was trimmed by 4 bases and the J gene end by 7 bases; junction bases not matched to a gene: 3. This CDR3 has 14 amino acids. CDR3 amino acids: CASSWGQGGQPQHF. The CDR3 bases are TGTGCCAGCAGCTGGGGACAGGGGGGCCAGCCCCAGCATTTT.

Many counts were recorded for this clonotype. The chain links TRBV10-3 to TRBJ1-2, with D unclear. CDR1 is ENHRY and CDR2 is SYGVKD in the germline V gene. Trimming removed 5 bases at V and 4 bases at J, with 5 bases between. The CDR3 is 11 amino acids. The chain's CDR3 is CAISRTYGYTF. The CDR3 DNA reads TGTGCCATCAGTCGGACCTATGGCTACACCTTC.

This clonotype has more than one count but fewer than ten. The chain combines TRBV5-1 with TRBJ1-1, with D hard to call. Looked up from germline, CDR1 is SGHRS and CDR2 is YFSETQ. V dropped 5 bases and J dropped 6 bases, with 17 bases sitting between them. The CDR3 totals 14 residues. The CDR3 DNA reads as TGCGCCAGCAGGTCAGGAGGAACAAGGGCTGAAGCTTTCTTT. Its protein product is CASRSGGTRAEAFF.

This clonotype was recorded many times. The chain is built from TRBV7-9 and TRBJ2-1; tentatively, D is TRBD2 (7 bases). Germline CDR1 and CDR2: SEHNR and FQNEAQ (reference sequence). The CDR3 has 16 residues. V was trimmed by 5 bases and J by 4 bases, leaving 18 bases between them. CDR3 sequence reads: CASSRGGGLIYNEQFF. CDR3 sequence (DNA): TGTGCCAGCAGCAGGGGGGGAGGACTGATATACAATGAGCAGTTCTTC.

This chain connects TRBV7-6 to TRBJ1-1; tentative D call: TRBD1 (5 bases). The CDR3 runs 14 residues. Germline V gives CDR1 SGHVS, CDR2 FNYEAQ. V lost 3 bases and J lost 3, with 11 bases in between. CDR3 DNA: TGTGCCAGCAGCTTTAGCCCGGGACACACTGAAGCTTTCTTT. Its translation is CASSFSPGHTEAFF.

Of note for this clonotype: This may come from a read error, since a much larger clone is one base off. This chain connects TRBV3-1 to TRBJ1-1; D perhaps matches TRBD1 (6 bases). The V gene's germline CDR1 is LGHDT and CDR2 YNNKEL (reference sequence). The ends were cut back, 4 bases at V and 2 bases at J, with 11 bases in the middle. The CDR3 is 14 amino acids. The CDR3 coding sequence is TGTGCCAGCAGCCCCGGACAGATTAACACTGAAGCTTTCTTT. This codes for CASSPGQINTEAFF.

This clonotype has a handful of counts. The genes are TRBV7-6 and TRBJ2-4; 7 bases map to TRBD2. Germline V gene sequence: CDR1 SGHVS, CDR2 FNYEAQ. This CDR3 is 15 amino acids long. V lost 1 base to trimming and J lost 5 bases; unmatched junction nucleotides: 5. Here the CDR3 DNA reads TGTGCCAGCAGCTTAGACTGGGGGGGGGAAAACATTCAGTACTTC. Translation gives CASSLDWGGENIQYF. The variable domain in full, completed from reference TRBV7-6 and TRBJ2-4, reads GAGVSQSPRYKVTKRGQDVALRCDPISGHVSLYWYRQALGQGPEFLTYFNYEAQQDKSGLPNDRFSAERPEGSISTLTIQRTEQRDSAMYRCASSLDWGGENIQYFGAGTRLSVL.

This clonotype came up many times. The rearrangement uses TRBV7-2 and TRBJ2-5, with 11 bases lining up with TRBD1. The CDR3 is made up of 15 amino acids. V shed 3 bases, J shed 5 bases, and the junction held 5 bases outside the gene matches. Germline assignment: CDR1 SGHTA and CDR2 FQGNSA. The CDR3: CASSFTGTGGETQYF. CDR3 coding DNA: TGTGCCAGCAGCTTCACCGGGACAGGGGGGGAGACCCAGTACTTC.

This clonotype was found many times. CDR3 bases: TGTGCCAGCAGTTCCCCCAGGACTAGCGGGCTCTACGAGCAGTACTTC. Encoded protein: CASSSPRTSGLYEQYF. The chain is built from TRBV6-2 or TRBV6-3 and TRBJ2-7; TRBD2 agrees at 11 bases. Per the germline V gene, CDR1 is MNHEY and CDR2 is SVGEGT. The CDR3 consists of 16 residues. With V trimmed by 4 bases and J by 3 bases, 8 bases remained unmatched.

The V call is TRBV5-1, the J call TRBJ2-5, with TRBD2 identical over 8 bases. The length of the CDR3 is 20 residues. The trim removed 4 bases at V and 4 bases at J, leaving 24 bases unmatched. Germline V gene lookup returns CDR1 SGHRS and CDR2 YFSETQ. In nucleotides, the CDR3 is TGCGCCAGCAGCCCCACGGGAGGGACTCCGCAAGAGCCGGGTGGAGAGACCCAGTACTTC. Its protein product is CASSPTGGTPQEPGGETQYF. The variable domain in full, completed from reference TRBV5-1 and TRBJ2-5, reads KAGVTQTPRYLIKTRGQQVTLSCSPISGHRSVSWYQQTPGQGLQFLFEYFSETQRNKGNFPGRFSGRQFSNSRSEMNVSTLELGDSALYLCASSPTGGTPQEPGGETQYFGPGTRLLVL.

This clonotype was counted ten times or more. The rearrangement joins TRBV5-1 to TRBJ2-5, with 9 bases lining up with TRBD2. Germline V gene data show CDR1 as SGHRS and CDR2 as YFSETQ. The CDR3 length is 15 residues. With 3 bases clipped from V and 4 bases from J, the junction kept 7 bases outside the gene matches. The CDR3 bases are TGCGCCAGCAGCTCGGATAGCGGGAGAAGAGAGACCCAGTACTTC. Its protein is CASSSDSGRRETQYF.

In this sample, this clonotype turned up a few times. The genes are TRBV20-1 and TRBJ2-2, with D perhaps matching TRBD1 or TRBD2 (5 bases each). The length of the CDR3 is 14 residues. CDR1 DFQATT and CDR2 SNEGSKA come from the germline V gene (reference sequence). With 3 bases removed from V and 5 bases from J, the gap between germline ends came to 13 bases. CDR3 bases: TGCAGTGCTAGTGGGGGTCCGAGAACCGGGGAGCTGTTTTTT. It is translated as CSASGGPRTGELFF.

This clonotype was seen ten or more times. V is TRBV2 and J is TRBJ2-6; possibly TRBD1 or TRBD2 for D (5 bases each). The CDR3 sequence is 16 residues long. From germline, CDR1 is SNHLY and CDR2 FYNNEI. Trimming removed 2 bases from V and 2 bases from J, with 10 bases in between. DNA of the CDR3: TGTGCCAGCAGTGAACATAGAGGGGCTGGGGCCAACGTCCTGACTTTC. It encodes CASSEHRGAGANVLTF.

For this clonotype: Since a much larger clone is just one base distant, this may be a read error. The rearrangement links TRBV12-3 or TRBV12-4 to TRBJ2-1; D is perhaps TRBD2 (5 bases). The CDR3 covers 16 residues. V was trimmed by 6 bases and J by 1 base, leaving 16 bases between them. Here the CDR3 reads CASRSQDLVSYNEQFF. CDR3 sequence (DNA): TGTGCCAGCAGGTCCCAGGACTTAGTTTCCTACAATGAGCAGTTCTTC.

This clonotype was picked up many times. The chain couples TRBV19 to TRBJ2-4; 9 bases are a match to TRBD1. V was pared by 3 bases and J by 10 bases, with 1 base of the junction left unmatched. The CDR3 totals 12 residues. Germline V gene data show CDR1 as LNHDA and CDR2 as SQIVND (reference sequence). This chain's CDR3 is CASSIGTGIQYF. The CDR3 nucleotides read TGTGCCAGTAGTATTGGGACAGGGATTCAGTACTTC.

For this clonotype: Possible read error: a much larger clone is one base away. The V gene is TRBV7-9, the J gene TRBJ1-6; unclear D gene. The V gene lost 1 base and the J gene lost 7 bases, with 14 bases spanning the gap. The CDR3 is 16 residues long. The germline V gene has CDR1 SEHNR and CDR2 FQNEAQ (reference sequence). The CDR3 protein is CASSLERDRINSPLHF. The CDR3 nucleotides read TGTGCCAGCAGCTTAGAGAGGGATCGGATAAATTCACCCCTCCACTTT. Looking up the rest from reference TRBV7-9 and TRBJ1-6 gives the full variable domain: DTGVSQNPRHKITKRGQNVTFRCDPISEHNRLYWYRQTLGQGPEFLTYFQNEAQLEKSRLLSDRFSAERPKGSFSTLEIQRTEQGDSAMYLCASSLERDRINSPLHFGNGTRLTVT.

The V and J genes are TRBV28 and TRBJ2-1; maybe TRBD1 (6 bases). The CDR3 totals 16 residues. CDR1 and CDR2 (germline): MDHEN, SYDVKM. The V and J ends lost 2 bases and 6 bases respectively, with 17 bases between them. CDR3 sequence reads: CASSLTGSGAPNEQFF. CDR3 in DNA: TGTGCCAGCAGTTTAACTGGGTCAGGGGCCCCCAATGAGCAGTTCTTC.

The sample holds many counts of this clonotype. The rearrangement uses TRBV7-2 and TRBJ2-4, with D possibly TRBD2 on 5 matching bases. With 4 bases removed from V and 7 bases from J, the gap between germline ends came to 11 bases. Germline V gene lookup returns CDR1 SGHTA and CDR2 FQGNSA. The CDR3 sequence is 13 residues long. The CDR3 region is CASSSPASNIQYF. CDR3 bases: TGTGCCAGCAGCTCCCCGGCTAGCAACATTCAGTACTTC.

The chain uses TRBV19 and TRBJ1-5; 8 bases align to TRBD1. CDR3 length: 16 residues. J was trimmed by 2 bases and V by 1 base; bases with no gene match: 4. Germline lookup yields CDR1 LNHDA and CDR2 SQIVND (reference sequence). This CDR3 reads CASSIGTGGRNQPQHF. CDR3 sequence (DNA): TGTGCCAGTAGTATAGGTACAGGGGGGCGCAATCAGCCCCAGCATTTT.

V and J are TRBV12-3 or TRBV12-4 and TRBJ2-7; D unresolved. CDR3 length: 16 residues. V gave up 7 bases and J gave up 0 bases, with 19 bases separating them. The CDR3 loop is CASTSQFGLSSYEQYF. The CDR3 bases are TGTGCCAGCACCTCACAGTTCGGGCTTAGCTCCTACGAGCAGTACTTC.